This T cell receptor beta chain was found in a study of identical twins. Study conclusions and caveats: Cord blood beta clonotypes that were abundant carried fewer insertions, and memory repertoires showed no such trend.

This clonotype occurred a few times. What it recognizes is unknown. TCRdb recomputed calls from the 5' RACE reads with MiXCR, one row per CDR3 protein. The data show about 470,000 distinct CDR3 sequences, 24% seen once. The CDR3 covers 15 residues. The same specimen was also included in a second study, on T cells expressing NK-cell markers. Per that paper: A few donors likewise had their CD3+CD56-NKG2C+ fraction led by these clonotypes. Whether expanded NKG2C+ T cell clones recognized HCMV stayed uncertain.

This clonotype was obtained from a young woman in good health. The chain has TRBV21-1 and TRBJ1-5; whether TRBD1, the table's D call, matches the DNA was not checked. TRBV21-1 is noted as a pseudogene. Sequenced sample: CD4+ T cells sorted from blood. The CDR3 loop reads CASSKGGRPNQPQHF. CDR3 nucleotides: TGTGCCAGCAGCAAAGGAGGACGCCCCAATCAGCCCCAGCATTTT.